This is a list of T cell receptor beta chains from one sample in a study of a mutant IDH1 vaccine in newly diagnosed glioma. These receptors' targets are unknown. Profiled with immunoSEQ multiplex PCR; TCRdb holds only in-frame clones, not every one. Among about 110,000 clones listed, 90% were seen once. The sample in question was PBMCs, obtained from a glioma patient whose treatment included an IDH1 peptide vaccine. The receptors derive from a woman in her 50s with glioma. The CDR3 runs from the conserved cysteine through the conserved F or W. A D gene is named only where the DNA matches it firmly. Rows may omit the clone size; those that give it use once, few, many or a size class.

>TRBV25-1|.|TRBJ1-2|.
CASSDLHGQYGYTF
TGTGCCAGCAGTGACTTACACGGGCAGTATGGCTACACCTTC
>TRBV6-5|.|TRBJ2-7|.
CASSYSPGAYEQYF
TGTGCCAGCAGTTACTCTCCGGGAGCCTACGAGCAGTACTTC
>TRBV29-1|TRBD1|TRBJ2-1|.
CSVQGGQGAGNEQFF
TGCAGCGTCCAAGGGGGACAGGGGGCGGGCAATGAGCAGTTCTTC
>TRBV15|TRBD1|TRBJ2-7|.
CATSTSDRGHNEQYF
TGTGCCACCAGCACCTCGGACAGGGGGCACAACGAGCAGTACTTC
>TRBV11-2|.|TRBJ2-2|.
CASSLVADRGTGELFF
TGTGCCAGCAGCTTAGTAGCAGATAGGGGCACCGGGGAGCTGTTTTTT
>TRBV5-4|.|TRBJ1-1|.
CASSLTGKNTEAFF
TGTGCCAGCAGCCTGACGGGGAAGAACACTGAAGCTTTCTTT
>TRBV6-6|.|TRBJ1-5|once
CASKPGERNQPQHF
TGTGCCAGCAAGCCGGGGGAGCGGAATCAGCCCCAGCATTTT
>TRBV5-6|.|TRBJ2-5|.
CASSLVQGETQYF
TGTGCCAGCAGCTTGGTTCAGGGAGAGACCCAGTACTTC
>TRBV28|.|TRBJ1-5|.
CASRGRGGNQPQHF
TGTGCCAGCAGGGGCAGGGGAGGCAATCAGCCCCAGCATTTT
>TRBV5-1|TRBD1|TRBJ1-1|.
CASSLTGNTEAFF
TGCGCCAGCAGCCTGACAGGGAACACTGAGGCTTTCTTT
>TRBV2|.|TRBJ2-1|once
CASSEDVAGNNEQFF
TGTGCCAGCAGTGAAGACGTGGCGGGGAACAATGAGCAGTTCTTC
>TRBV28|.|TRBJ2-7|.
CATGSAVGPTEQYF
TGTGCCACAGGGTCGGCCGTAGGGCCAACCGAGCAGTACTTC
>TRBV30|TRBD2|TRBJ2-5|.
CAGRLAGETQYF
TGTGCCGGGCGACTAGCGGGAGAGACCCAGTACTTC
>TRBV28|.|TRBJ2-7|.
CATADYRFYEQYF
TGTGCCACCGCGGACTACCGATTCTACGAGCAGTACTTC
>TRBV19|.|TRBJ2-7|.
CASSIWVSRGTEYEQYF
TGTGCCAGTAGTATTTGGGTCTCGCGGGGAACGGAATACGAGCAGTACTTC
>TRBV4-2|.|TRBJ1-4|few
CASSPQAVTNEKLFF
TGTGCCAGCAGCCCCCAGGCGGTAACTAATGAAAAACTGTTTTTT
>TRBV18|.|TRBJ2-5|.
CASSAKPGETQYF
TGTGCCAGCTCAGCAAAACCGGGGGAGACCCAGTACTTC
>TRBV11-2|.|TRBJ2-7|once
CASSLFGEQYF
TGTGCCAGCAGCTTATTCGGTGAGCAGTACTTC
>TRBV19|TRBD1|TRBJ1-1|.
CASRAGGLTEAFF
TGTGCCAGTAGGGCAGGGGGCTTAACTGAAGCTTTCTTT
>TRBV28|.|TRBJ2-6|.
CASTPAAANVLTF
TGTGCCAGCACCCCTGCTGCGGCCAACGTCCTGACTTTC
>TRBV27|.|TRBJ1-2|.
CASSPEGFYGYTF
TGTGCCAGCAGTCCGGAGGGTTTCTATGGCTACACCTTC
>TRBV5-3|.|TRBJ2-7|.
CASSPWAGQSREQYF
TGTGCCAGCAGCCCGTGGGCAGGGCAATCGCGTGAGCAGTACTTC
>TRBV6-4|.|TRBJ2-2|.
CASSDAGGGELFF
TGTGCCAGCAGTGATGCGGGTGGCGGGGAGCTGTTTTTT
>TRBV12-5|.|TRBJ1-3|.
CASGKVEGGNTIYF
TGTGCTAGTGGTAAGGTCGAAGGAGGAAACACCATATATTTT
>TRBV27|.|TRBJ2-2|.
CASSYPAGELFF
TGTGCCAGCAGTTACCCGGCGGGGGAGCTGTTTTTT
>TRBV1|.|TRBJ1-5|once
CTSSQQFYSNQPQHF
TGCACCAGCAGCCAACAGTTCTATAGCAATCAGCCCCAGCATTTT
>TRBV12-5|.|TRBJ2-1|.
CASGLGESSYNEQFF
TGTGCTAGTGGTTTGGGGGAGAGCTCCTACAATGAGCAGTTCTTC
>TRBV29-1|.|TRBJ1-2|once
CSVEDQLGVYGYTF
TGCAGCGTTGAAGATCAGTTGGGAGTCTATGGCTACACCTTC
>TRBV28|TRBD1|TRBJ2-5|.
CASNPPGTGETQYF
TGTGCCAGCAACCCCCCCGGGACAGGGGAGACCCAGTACTTC
>TRBV11-2|.|TRBJ2-7|once
CASSLGIPTKSGIYEQYF
TGTGCCAGCAGCTTGGGTATACCTACGAAATCTGGAATCTACGAGCAGTACTTC